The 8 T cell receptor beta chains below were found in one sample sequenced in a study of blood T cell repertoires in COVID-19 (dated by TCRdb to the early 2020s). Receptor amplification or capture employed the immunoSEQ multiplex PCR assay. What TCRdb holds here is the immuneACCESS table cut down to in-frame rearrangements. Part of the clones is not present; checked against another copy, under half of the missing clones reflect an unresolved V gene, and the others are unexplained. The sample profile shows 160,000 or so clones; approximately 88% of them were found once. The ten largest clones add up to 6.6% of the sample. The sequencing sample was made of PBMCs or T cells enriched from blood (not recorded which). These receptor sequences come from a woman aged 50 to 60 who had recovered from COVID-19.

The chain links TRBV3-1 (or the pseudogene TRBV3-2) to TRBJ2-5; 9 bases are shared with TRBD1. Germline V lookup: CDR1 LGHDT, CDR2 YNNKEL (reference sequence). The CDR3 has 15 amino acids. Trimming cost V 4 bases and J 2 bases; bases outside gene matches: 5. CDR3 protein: CASSPDRGGQETQYF. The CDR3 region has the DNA TGTGCCAGCAGCCCGGACAGGGGAGGGCAAGAGACCCAGTACTTC.

Here the CDR3 DNA reads TGTGCCAGCAGCGTAGAAAAGACAGCAATTCCTTACAATGAGCAGTTCTTC. Translating it yields CASSVEKTAIPYNEQFF. The chain couples TRBV9 to TRBJ2-1; the D gene is possibly TRBD1 (5 bases). V lost 0 bases, J lost 4 bases, and 17 bases lay in between. The CDR3 is made up of 17 amino acids. The germline gives CDR1 SGDLS, CDR2 YYNGEE.

This chain's CDR3 is CASRPLAGGEYEQYF. For the CDR3, the DNA is TGTGCCAGCAGGCCACTAGCGGGGGGCGAGTACGAGCAGTACTTC. J is TRBJ2-7 and V is TRBV6-5; 12 bases agree with TRBD2. Germline CDR1 MNHEY, CDR2 SVGAGI. The V gene end was trimmed by 6 bases and the J gene end by 4 bases; junction bases not matched to a gene: 7. The CDR3 contains 15 residues.

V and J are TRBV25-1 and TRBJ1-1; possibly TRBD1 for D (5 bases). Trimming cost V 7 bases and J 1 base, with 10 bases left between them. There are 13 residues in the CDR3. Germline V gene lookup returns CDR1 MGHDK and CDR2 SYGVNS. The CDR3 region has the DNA TGTGCCAGCATCTCAAGGGGGAACACTGAAGCTTTCTTT. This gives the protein CASISRGNTEAFF.

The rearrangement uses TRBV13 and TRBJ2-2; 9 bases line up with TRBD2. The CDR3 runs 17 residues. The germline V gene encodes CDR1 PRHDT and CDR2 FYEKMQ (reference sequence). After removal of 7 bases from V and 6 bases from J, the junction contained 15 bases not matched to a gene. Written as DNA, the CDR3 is TGTGCCAGCACCGCACCTATACGCGGGGGGGCCGCCGGGGAGCTGTTTTTT. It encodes CASTAPIRGGAAGELFF.

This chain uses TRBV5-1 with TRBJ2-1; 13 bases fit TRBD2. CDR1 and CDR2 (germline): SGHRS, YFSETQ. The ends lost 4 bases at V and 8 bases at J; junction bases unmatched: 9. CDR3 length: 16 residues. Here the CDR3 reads CASSPTGTSGVDEQFF. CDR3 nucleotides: TGCGCCAGCAGCCCAACCGGGACTAGCGGGGTTGATGAGCAGTTCTTC. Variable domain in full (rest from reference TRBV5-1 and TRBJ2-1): KAGVTQTPRYLIKTRGQQVTLSCSPISGHRSVSWYQQTPGQGLQFLFEYFSETQRNKGNFPGRFSGRQFSNSRSEMNVSTLELGDSALYLCASSPTGTSGVDEQFFGPGTRLTVL.

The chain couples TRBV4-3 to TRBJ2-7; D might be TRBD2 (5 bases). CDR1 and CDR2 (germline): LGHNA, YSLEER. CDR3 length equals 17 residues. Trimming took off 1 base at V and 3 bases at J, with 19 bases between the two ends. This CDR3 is CASSQVVGLGPNYEQYF. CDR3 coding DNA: TGCGCCAGCAGCCAAGTTGTCGGACTGGGCCCTAACTACGAGCAGTACTTC.

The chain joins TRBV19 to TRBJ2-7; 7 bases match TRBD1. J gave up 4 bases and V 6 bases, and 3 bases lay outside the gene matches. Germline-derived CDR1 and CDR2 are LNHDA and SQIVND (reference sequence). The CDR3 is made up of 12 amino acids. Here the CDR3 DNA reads TGTGCCAGTAGCAACAGGGGATACGAGCAGTACTTC. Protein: CASSNRGYEQYF.